The 32 T cell receptor beta chains listed next were all sequenced from one sample in a study of lymphopenia after photon versus proton radiotherapy. Method: immunoSEQ multiplex PCR; TCRdb's copy keeps in-frame clones and lacks some. The sample yields about 62,000 clones, 75% to 90% seen once. The sequencing here drew on peripheral blood, taken from a patient treated with proton-based radiotherapy. These receptors came from an elderly man with esophageal cancer.

This chain links TRBV4-1 with TRBJ1-4; D may be TRBD1 (5 bases). V was trimmed by 0 bases and J by 8 bases, leaving 13 bases between them. The CDR3 is 15 amino acids. Germline lookup yields CDR1 MGHRA and CDR2 YSYEKL. Here the CDR3 DNA reads TGCGCCAGCAGCCAAGAGACCAGGGTGGAGGAAAAACTGTTTTTT. Residues: CASSQETRVEEKLFF.

The gene calls are TRBV30 and TRBJ1-2, with TRBD1 as a possible D gene (6 bases). Between the trimmed V and J ends, which lost 3 bases and 0 bases, there was a span of 11 bases. In germline, CDR1 is GTSNPN, CDR2 SVGIG (reference sequence). CDR3 length: 14 residues. The CDR3 DNA reads TGTGCCTGGAGGCGGGACACCTCTAACTATGGCTACACCTTC. Translation gives CAWRRDTSNYGYTF.

The V and J genes are TRBV5-4 and TRBJ1-1, with D possibly TRBD1 on 5 matching bases. The CDR3 is 14 amino acids. Per the germline V gene, CDR1 is SGHNT and CDR2 is YYREEE (reference sequence). The ends were cut back, 5 bases at V and 1 base at J, with 12 bases in the middle. CDR3 nucleotide sequence: TGTGCCAGCAGAACGGGACTTGGGAACACTGAAGCTTTCTTT. Its translation: CASRTGLGNTEAFF.

The gene calls are TRBV7-9 and TRBJ2-3; D uncertain. Germline V gives CDR1 SEHNR, CDR2 FQNEAQ (reference sequence). The CDR3 contains 13 residues. Trimming took off 1 base at V and 5 bases at J, with 7 bases between the two ends. The CDR3 loop is CASSLVSLDTQYF. CDR3 sequence (DNA): TGTGCCAGCAGCTTAGTGTCCTTAGATACGCAGTATTTT.

The chain uses TRBV7-9 and TRBJ2-6; D perhaps matches TRBD2 (5 bases). V lost 5 bases to trimming and J lost 1 base, with 21 bases between them. This CDR3 has 19 residues. The germline CDR1 and CDR2 sequences are SEHNR and FQNEAQ (reference sequence). The CDR3 sequence is CASSRVLELWSSGANVLTF. The DNA of the CDR3 is TGTGCCAGCAGCCGCGTACTAGAATTATGGTCTTCTGGGGCCAACGTCCTGACTTTC.

This clone has a handful of counts. This chain joins TRBV7-9 and TRBJ2-7; the D is unclear. V lost 1 base and J 3 bases, leaving 10 bases between the germline ends. CDR3 size: 14 residues. Germline CDR1 is SEHNR and CDR2 is FQNEAQ (reference sequence). The CDR3 sequence: CASSLVGRSYEQYF. For the CDR3, the DNA is TGTGCCAGCAGCTTAGTGGGCAGAAGCTACGAGCAGTACTTC.

This sequence joins TRBV9 and TRBJ2-7; no definite D call. From germline, CDR1 is SGDLS and CDR2 YYNGEE. V lost 3 bases and J lost 3, with 16 bases in between. The CDR3 has 15 amino acids. The CDR3 DNA reads TGTGCCAGCAGCGCCGAGCCTGGTCCCTTCTACGAGCAGTACTTC. This codes for CASSAEPGPFYEQYF.

This sequence joins TRBV5-1 and TRBJ2-3, with a possible D match to TRBD1 (5 bases). This CDR3 has 13 residues. Trimming left V 6 bases short and J 2 bases short, with 10 bases between. Germline V CDR1 and CDR2: SGHRS, YFSETQ. The CDR3 reads CASKSDNTDTQYF. CDR3 DNA sequence: TGCGCCAGCAAATCGGACAACACAGATACGCAGTATTTT. Full variable domain (rest looked up from reference TRBV5-1 and TRBJ2-3): KAGVTQTPRYLIKTRGQQVTLSCSPISGHRSVSWYQQTPGQGLQFLFEYFSETQRNKGNFPGRFSGRQFSNSRSEMNVSTLELGDSALYLCASKSDNTDTQYFGPGTRLTVL.

This chain joins TRBV6-5 and TRBJ1-2, with D unresolved. V was clipped by 6 bases and J by 12 bases, with 20 bases between them. The CDR3 runs 13 residues. Germline CDR1 reads MNHEY; CDR2 reads SVGAGI. The CDR3 loop reads CASSTVGSTLHTF. The CDR3 coding sequence is TGTGCCAGCAGCACAGTCGGCAGCACCTTACACACCTTC.

CDR3 coding DNA: TGTGCCAGCAGCGTCTCCCCCAATCAGCCCCAGCATTTT. This encodes CASSVSPNQPQHF. This chain links TRBV9 with TRBJ1-5; D gene uncertain. The germline V gene encodes CDR1 SGDLS and CDR2 YYNGEE. Trimming removed 2 bases from V and 3 bases from J, with 6 bases in between. This CDR3 spans 13 amino acids.

This clone appeared a single time. A junction end diverges from the germline sequence, so it may reflect a read error. This chain joins TRBV5-1 and TRBJ2-3; 8 bases align to TRBD1. This CDR3 is built from 15 residues. Per germline, CDR1 SGHRS and CDR2 YFSETQ. The CDR3 protein is CAGSLGDRRRDTQYF. The CDR3, as DNA: TGCGCCGGCAGCTTGGGGGACAGGAGGAGAGATACGCAGTATTTT.

This chain joins TRBV6-5 and TRBJ1-1; D is undetermined. Per germline, CDR1 MNHEY and CDR2 SVGAGI. V was pared by 2 bases and J by 1 base, with 5 bases between. The CDR3 sequence is 13 residues long. Written as DNA, the CDR3 is TGTGCCAGCAGTTACCAGGAGAACACTGAAGCTTTCTTT. The encoded protein is CASSYQENTEAFF.

V gene TRBV7-3 combines with J gene TRBJ1-4; D perhaps matches TRBD1 (5 bases). This CDR3 is 15 amino acids long. The V end was cut by 3 bases, the J end by 7 bases, with 15 bases between. Germline lookup yields CDR1 SGHTA and CDR2 FQGTGA. This chain's CDR3 is CASSFGHGPGEKLFF. CDR3 coding DNA: TGTGCCAGCAGCTTCGGACACGGCCCTGGTGAAAAACTGTTTTTT.

The chain carries TRBV7-2 and TRBJ2-7, with D perhaps being TRBD1 or TRBD2 (5 bases each). CDR3 length: 14 amino acids. Deletions cut 4 bases from V and 3 bases from J, with 13 bases between. The germline gives CDR1 SGHTA, CDR2 FQGNSA. The CDR3 sequence: CASSSQGPLYEQYF. The CDR3 nucleotides are TGTGCCAGCAGCTCCCAGGGACCTCTCTACGAGCAGTACTTC.

Comments on this clone: The junction and the germline gene differ at one end; a read error may be behind it. This rearrangement joins TRBV5-8 to TRBJ2-7; a possible D gene is TRBD1 (6 bases). CDR1 SGHTS and CDR2 YDEGEE come from the germline V gene. This CDR3 has 13 residues. In DNA, the CDR3 is TGTGCCAGCAGCCCTGTCCCGGGACATCGTCCGCACTTC. Its protein product is CASSPVPGHRPHF.

The chain joins TRBV9 to TRBJ2-1; D gene uncertain. Germline-derived CDR1 and CDR2 are SGDLS and YYNGEE. CDR3 length: 14 amino acids. Between the trimmed V and J ends, which lost 2 bases and 2 bases, there was a span of 8 bases. The DNA of the CDR3 is TGTGCCAGCAGCGTCGGGTCGGCCTACAATGAGCAGTTCTTC. Translated: CASSVGSAYNEQFF.

Sample share makes this clone medium-sized. The rearrangement joins TRBV5-1 to TRBJ1-1; 9 bases are shared with TRBD1. Germline CDR1 reads SGHRS; CDR2 reads YFSETQ. This CDR3 has 11 amino acids. J was trimmed by 10 bases and V by 6 bases; bases with no gene match: 4. CDR3 in amino acids: CASKQGAVAFF. The CDR3 DNA is TGCGCCAGCAAACAGGGGGCTGTAGCTTTCTTT.

The rearrangement links TRBV5-6 to TRBJ2-4; D possibly corresponds to TRBD2 (6 bases). Trimming left V 2 bases short and J 5 bases short, with 14 bases between. The CDR3 runs 15 residues. CDR1 SGHDT and CDR2 YYEEEE come from the germline V gene. The CDR3 loop reads CASSFMSGTQNIQYF. For the CDR3, the DNA is TGTGCCAGCAGCTTTATGTCCGGGACTCAAAACATTCAGTACTTC. Filled out from reference TRBV5-6 and TRBJ2-4, the complete variable domain reads DAGVTQSPTHLIKTRGQQVTLRCSPKSGHDTVSWYQQALGQGPQFIFQYYEEEERQRGNFPDRFSGHQFPNYSSELNVNALLLGDSALYLCASSFMSGTQNIQYFGAGTRLSVL.

This rearrangement joins TRBV18 to TRBJ2-4; TRBD2 matches 11 bases. CDR1 and CDR2 from the germline V gene are KGHSH and LQKENI. The CDR3 consists of 15 residues. V dropped 6 bases and J dropped 6; count of bases not matched to a gene: 7. In nucleotides, the CDR3 is TGTGCCAGCTCTCCCCCTACTAGCGGGGGAAACATTCAGTACTTC. Encoded protein: CASSPPTSGGNIQYF. The entire variable domain, with the rest obtained from reference TRBV18 and TRBJ2-4, is as follows: NAGVMQNPRHLVRRRGQEARLRCSPMKGHSHVYWYRQLPEEGLKFMVYLQKENIIDESGMPKERFSAEFPKEGPSILRIQQVVRGDSAAYFCASSPPTSGGNIQYFGAGTRLSVL.

This clone has only a few counts. V gene TRBV5-1 combines with J gene TRBJ1-2; D is undetermined. The CDR3 runs 13 residues. The V end lost 4 bases, the J end lost 8 bases, and 15 bases lay between the germline ends. Germline CDR1 SGHRS, CDR2 YFSETQ. CDR3: CASSLGRSVGYTF. CDR3 in DNA: TGCGCCAGCAGCCTCGGACGGTCTGTCGGCTACACCTTC.

The rearrangement uses TRBV6-5 and TRBJ1-1, with D unresolved. Trimming pared 0 bases from V and 7 bases from J, leaving 15 bases between. The CDR3 length is 15 residues. Per the germline V gene, CDR1 is MNHEY and CDR2 is SVGAGI. The CDR3 region is CASSYSSTALDEAFF. CDR3 coding DNA: TGTGCCAGCAGTTACTCGAGCACAGCCCTTGATGAAGCTTTCTTT.

This rearrangement joins TRBV30 to TRBJ2-2; 9 bases agree with TRBD2. The germline V gene has CDR1 GTSNPN and CDR2 SVGIG (reference sequence). The junction had 5 bases not matched to a gene; V was cut back by 3 bases and J by 6 bases. CDR3 length: 14 amino acids. Here the CDR3 DNA reads TGTGCCTGGAGGGGCGGGAGGGCCCCCGGGGAGCTGTTTTTT. It yields the protein CAWRGGRAPGELFF.

This chain joins TRBV11-2 and TRBJ2-3, with a possible D match to TRBD1 (6 bases). CDR1 SGHAT and CDR2 FQNNGV come from the germline V gene. CDR3 size: 16 residues. Trimming pared 0 bases from V and 4 bases from J, leaving 14 bases between. The CDR3 DNA reads as TGTGCCAGCAGCTTAGAATGGGGGCGAGTGGCAGATACGCAGTATTTT. Protein: CASSLEWGRVADTQYF.

There are a few counts of this clone. The chain couples TRBV7-2 to TRBJ2-1; TRBD2 aligns across 8 bases. Germline V gene lookup returns CDR1 SGHTA and CDR2 FQGNSA. V shed 3 bases, J shed 6 bases, and the junction held 1 base outside the gene matches. The CDR3 runs 13 residues. CDR3 residues: CASSFAGGNEQFF. Written as DNA, the CDR3 is TGTGCCAGCAGCTTTGCGGGGGGCAATGAGCAGTTCTTC. Full variable domain (outside the CDR3, taken from reference TRBV7-2 and TRBJ2-1): GAGVSQSPSNKVTEKGKDVELRCDPISGHTALYWYRQSLGQGLEFLIYFQGNSAPDKSGLPSDRFSAERTGGSVSTLTIQRTQQEDSAVYLCASSFAGGNEQFFGPGTRLTVL.

This clone was observed a handful of times. The chain is built from TRBV7-3 and TRBJ2-1; a weak D match, TRBD2 (5 bases). CDR1 is SGHTA and CDR2 is FQGTGA in the germline V gene. This CDR3 comprises 14 residues. V was pared by 4 bases and J by 5 bases, with 12 bases between. CDR3 region: CASSSPGIHNEQFF. For the CDR3, the DNA is TGTGCCAGCAGCTCCCCCGGGATACACAATGAGCAGTTCTTC.

This chain uses TRBV7-2 with TRBJ2-7; no firm D call. V dropped 1 base and J dropped 6 bases, with 13 bases sitting between them. Germline-derived CDR1 and CDR2 are SGHTA and FQGNSA. The CDR3 consists of 14 residues. This chain's CDR3 is CASSLGVVLGEQYF. The CDR3 DNA reads TGTGCCAGCAGCTTAGGGGTAGTTTTAGGCGAGCAGTACTTC.

V gene TRBV11-1 combines with J gene TRBJ2-1, with 8 positions matching TRBD2. Germline V gene lookup returns CDR1 SGHAT and CDR2 FQDESV (reference sequence). The CDR3 is 13 amino acids. Trimming removed 6 bases from V and 14 bases from J; junction bases left unmatched: 12. The CDR3 coding sequence is TGTGCCAGCAGTTATAGCGGGGCCCCCTTAGAGTTCTTC. Its translation: CASSYSGAPLEFF.

The genes are TRBV4-1 and TRBJ1-3, with D possibly being TRBD1 (5 bases). The CDR3 consists of 18 residues. Germline V gene sequence: CDR1 MGHRA, CDR2 YSYEKL. V was pared by 4 bases and J by 4 bases, with 23 bases between. Here the CDR3 reads CASSPTPTGLFGGNTIYF. The CDR3 nucleotides are TGCGCCAGCAGCCCGACACCCACGGGACTTTTTGGAGGAAACACCATATATTTT.

The V gene is TRBV27, the J gene TRBJ1-2, with D tentatively TRBD1 (5 bases). Trimming pared 7 bases from V and 5 bases from J, leaving 14 bases between. This CDR3 has 13 amino acids. Germline CDR1 MNHEY, CDR2 SMNVEV (reference sequence). The CDR3 region has the DNA TGTGCCAGCAAGGGGACCACTGTTTATGGCTACACCTTC. Its translation: CASKGTTVYGYTF.

In DNA form, the CDR3 reads TGTGCCAGCTCACAGGGACAGGCCTACGAGCAGTACTTC. This sequence encodes CASSQGQAYEQYF. The rearrangement joins TRBV18 to TRBJ2-7, with TRBD1 identical over 8 bases. The CDR3 has 13 residues. J gave up 2 bases and V 4 bases, and 1 base lay outside the gene matches. The germline gives CDR1 KGHSH, CDR2 LQKENI.

The chain links TRBV27 to TRBJ1-6; TRBD1 might be the D (6 bases). V was shortened by 3 bases and J by 5 bases, with 8 bases between the two germline ends. CDR3 length: 14 amino acids. Per the germline V gene, CDR1 is MNHEY and CDR2 is SMNVEV (reference sequence). For the CDR3, the DNA is TGTGCCAGCAGTTTTGGACAGAATAATTCACCCCTCCACTTT. Protein product: CASSFGQNNSPLHF.

The genes are TRBV5-5 and TRBJ2-7; 9 nucleotides agree with TRBD1. Germline trimming cut 6 bases from V and 2 bases from J; bases unmatched to any gene: 6. CDR3 length: 14 amino acids. The germline gives CDR1 SGHKS, CDR2 YYEKEE (reference sequence). The CDR3 nucleotides are TGTGCCAGCACCGGGGGGACAGGGACCTACGAGCAGTACTTC. It yields the protein CASTGGTGTYEQYF.